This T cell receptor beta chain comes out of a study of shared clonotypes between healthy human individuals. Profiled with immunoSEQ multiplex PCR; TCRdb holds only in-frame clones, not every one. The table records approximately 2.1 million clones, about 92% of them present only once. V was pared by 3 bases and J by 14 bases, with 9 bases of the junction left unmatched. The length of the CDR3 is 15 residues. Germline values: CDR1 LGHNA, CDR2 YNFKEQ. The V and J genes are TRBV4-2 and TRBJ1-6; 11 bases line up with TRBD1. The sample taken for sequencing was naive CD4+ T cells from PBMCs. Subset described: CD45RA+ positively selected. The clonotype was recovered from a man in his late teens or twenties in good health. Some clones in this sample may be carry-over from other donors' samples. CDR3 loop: CASSQGTGGFLALHF. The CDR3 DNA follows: TGTGCCAGCAGCCAGGGGACAGGGGGTTTCCTGGCCCTCCACTTT.